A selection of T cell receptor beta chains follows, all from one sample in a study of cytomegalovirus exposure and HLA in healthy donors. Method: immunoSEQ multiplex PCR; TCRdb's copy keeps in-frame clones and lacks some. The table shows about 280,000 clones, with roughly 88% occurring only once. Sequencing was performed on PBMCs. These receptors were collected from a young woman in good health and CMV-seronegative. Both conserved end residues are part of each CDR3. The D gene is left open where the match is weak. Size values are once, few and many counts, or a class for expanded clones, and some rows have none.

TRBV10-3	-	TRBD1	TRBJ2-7	TGTGCCATCAGAGCTCGGACAGGGGACTACGAGCAGTACTTC	CAIRARTGDYEQYF
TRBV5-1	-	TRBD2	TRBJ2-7	TGCGCCAGCAGCTTAGGGGACTACCCCTACGAGCAGTACTTC	CASSLGDYPYEQYF
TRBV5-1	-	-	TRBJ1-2	TGCGCCAGCAGCTTGGGATCCGACAGGTTCTATGGCTACACCTTC	CASSLGSDRFYGYTF
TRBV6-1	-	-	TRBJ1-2	TGTGCCAGCAGTGAAGCCGGGTACTCCTATGGCTACACCTTC	CASSEAGYSYGYTF
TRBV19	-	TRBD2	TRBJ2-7	TGTGCCAGTAGTGGAGGACTAGCTTGGGAGCAGTACTTC	CASSGGLAWEQYF
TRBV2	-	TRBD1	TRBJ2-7	TGTGCCAGCGTTGACAGGGGGCGAGGCGAGCAGTACTTC	CASVDRGRGEQYF
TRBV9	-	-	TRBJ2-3	TGTGCCAGCAGCGGACCAGCGGAACCCACAGATACGCAGTATTTT	CASSGPAEPTDTQYF
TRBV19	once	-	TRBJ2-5	TGTGCCAGTAGTACAGGACAGATTGGGGAGACCCAGTACTTC	CASSTGQIGETQYF
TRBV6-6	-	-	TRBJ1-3	TGTGCCAGCAGAACCTCGACAGGATCCGGAAACACCATATATTTT	CASRTSTGSGNTIYF
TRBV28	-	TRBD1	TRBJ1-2	TGTGCCAGCAGGACAGGGGGCCCATATGGCTACACCTTC	CASRTGGPYGYTF
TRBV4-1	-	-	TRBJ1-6	TGCGCCAGCAGCCAACAGTGGGGGCTAAATTCACCCCTCCACTTT	CASSQQWGLNSPLHF